The clone carrying this T cell receptor beta chain was counted many times. Its cognate antigen is unknown. This sample was taken from a study of T cells after yellow fever vaccination. General study findings and limits: A weaker secondary response peaked on day 5, the primary on day 15. Abundant clonotypes from the bulk population could contaminate FACS-sorted repertoires. Most clones from primary vaccination resurfaced after the booster (around 97% CD4, approximately 87% CD8).

Deletions cut 4 bases from V and 0 bases from J, with 11 bases between. The CDR3 contains 15 residues. CDR1 and CDR2 from the germline V gene are SGHRS and YFSETQ. A universal primer site and UMIs were added as TCR cDNA was made by 5'RACE template switching. TCRdb independently ran MiXCR on the 5' RACE reads; one entry per CDR3 protein. This sample has approximately 74,000 distinct CDR3 sequences, with around 6.2% found just once. The chain joins TRBV5-1 to TRBJ1-5; D is ambiguous. This receptor was identified in a man aged 18 to 30 who received the YFV17D yellow fever vaccine. Sample: CD4+ T cells sorted from PBMCs, taken about 2 weeks after the first yellow fever vaccination. The CDR3 region is CASSVGEHSNQPQHF. The CDR3 DNA reads as TGCGCCAGCAGCGTCGGGGAGCATAGCAATCAGCCCCAGCATTTT.